This note documents a single TCR beta chain sequence. TCRdb re-called the 5' RACE reads with MiXCR, one entry per CDR3 protein. The data contain a few hundred thousand distinct CDR3 sequences, around 7% of them singletons. This record belongs to a study of T cells after yellow fever vaccination. This CDR3 spans 12 amino acids. After removal of 3 bases from V and 7 bases from J, the junction contained 2 bases not matched to a gene. Germline CDR1 reads SGHKS; CDR2 reads YYEKEE (reference sequence). The origin of this receptor is a young man who received the YFV17D yellow fever vaccine. This sequence joins TRBV5-5 and TRBJ2-7; TRBD1 agrees at 9 bases. Sequenced here: PBMCs, sampled around 45 days after the first yellow fever vaccination. CDR3 residues: CASSWTGEEQYV. For the CDR3, the DNA is TGTGCCAGCAGCTGGACAGGGGAGGAGCAGTACGTC.